This T cell receptor beta chain was sequenced in a study of T cells expressing NK-cell markers. Study at large: It was from sorted CD3+CD56+NKG2C+, CD3+CD56+NKG2C- and CD3+CD56-NKG2C+ T cells that TCR beta repertoires came. The eight sequenced donors comprised seven who were HCMV-seropositive and one who was seronegative. Study outcomes and limitations: Dominance of the CD3+CD56-NKG2C+ fraction by these clonotypes also held in several donors.

TCRdb re-called the 5' RACE reads and shows each CDR3 protein once, DNA omitted. This sample's table reports 250,000 or so distinct CDR3 sequences. About this clonotype: Its antigen is currently unknown.

There are 17 residues in the CDR3. Germline assignment: CDR1 DFQATT and CDR2 SNEGSKA (reference sequence). Sequenced input: blood T cells: a sorted CD56 or NKG2C T cell subset, CD4+ or CD8+ T cells, or bulk PBMC T cells (not recorded which). This clonotype was sampled from a woman between 18 and 69 years old in good health. This chain links TRBV20-1 with TRBJ2-4; with no DNA, the TCRdb D assignment of TRBD2 cannot be verified. The chain's CDR3 is CSARDSRAEGAKNIQYF.